This entry features one T cell receptor (beta chain) sequence. Its antigen is undetermined. The protocol was immunoSEQ multiplex PCR, while the TCRdb copy is restricted to in-frame clones and leaves out a portion. The sample lists just under 100,000 clones; over 80% were seen once. Germline lookup yields CDR1 SGDLS and CDR2 YYNGEE. There are 15 residues in the CDR3. Between the trimmed V and J ends, which lost 4 bases and 0 bases, there was a span of 11 bases. This record belongs to a study of PD-1 blockade in classical Hodgkin lymphoma. Study details: With a 2-week interval, patients received intravenous nivolumab at 3 mg/kg. Study results and caveats: Reported baseline diversity: healthy donors highest, relapsed/refractory patients lowest. Exclusion covered patients beginning nivolumab under 1 year post-ASCT. Newly diagnosed patients and complete responders had comparable diversity at baseline.

No patient escaped relapse after autologous stem cell transplantation, and brentuximab vedotin exposure varied. This receptor was obtained from a human donor with classical Hodgkin lymphoma. The V call is TRBV9, the J call TRBJ1-3, with D tentatively TRBD1 (5 bases). Sequenced here: peripheral blood mononuclear cells (PBMCs), sampled at baseline. The CDR3 DNA reads as TGTGCCAGCAGCCTCCTGGGGGACTCTGGAAACACCATATATTTT. Encoded protein: CASSLLGDSGNTIYF.